The next 22 T cell receptor beta chains were all read from a single sample in a study of CXCR3-negative and CXCR3-positive naive CD8 T cells. Each TRB cDNA library was prepared by 5' RACE (with UMI labels). TCRdb re-called the 5' RACE reads, yielding one record per CDR3 amino acid sequence without DNA. In all, the sample yields 46,000 or so distinct CDR3 sequences. Source material: naive CXCR3- CD8+ T cells from blood. Subset here: CD45RO-CCR7+CD27+CD95- naive CD8+ T cells lacking CXCR3 (TNR3-). These receptors all come from a human donor in good health. Some clones in this sample may be carry-over from other donors' samples.

The chain has TRBV7-9 and TRBJ1-2. CDR1 is SEHNR and CDR2 is FQNEAQ in the germline V gene (reference sequence). This CDR3 has 14 residues. This chain's CDR3 is CASSLTGESYGYTF.

This chain connects TRBV15 to TRBJ2-7; TCRdb returns TRBD1, unconfirmable since there is no DNA. The germline gives CDR1 LNHNV, CDR2 YYDKDF (reference sequence). This CDR3 is 17 amino acids long. The CDR3 spells CATSRERGPSSSYEQYF.

The V and J genes are TRBV14 and TRBJ2-4. The CDR3 totals 13 residues. Per the germline V gene, CDR1 is SGHDN and CDR2 is FVKESK. The CDR3 reads CASSQPNRDIQYF.

J is TRBJ2-3 and V is TRBV29-1; TCRdb names TRBD1, which stays unverified in the absence of DNA. Germline CDR1 SQVTM, CDR2 ANQGSEA. The CDR3 covers 16 residues. The CDR3 loop is CSVEGVEQGITDTQYF.

V is TRBV7-9 and J is TRBJ2-6; TCRdb gives TRBD1 as the D gene, but with no DNA this cannot be confirmed. The CDR3 has 16 residues. Germline V lookup: CDR1 SEHNR, CDR2 FQNEAQ (reference sequence). This CDR3 reads CASSSPGTGGSNVLTF.

The chain is built from TRBV4-3 and TRBJ1-6; TCRdb's assignment of TRBD1 cannot be checked, as there is no DNA. Germline CDR1 is LGHNA and CDR2 is YSLEER. The CDR3 loop spans 15 amino acids. The CDR3: CASSQDRDRNSPLHF.

The rearrangement links TRBV6-2 or TRBV6-3 to TRBJ2-7; TCRdb's D call of TRBD1 is untestable without DNA. The CDR3 spans 13 residues. Per the germline V gene, CDR1 is MNHEY and CDR2 is SVGEGT. This chain's CDR3 is CASSWGGSYEQYF.

V gene TRBV5-4 combines with J gene TRBJ2-3; the D gene TCRdb calls, TRBD2, cannot be checked with no DNA. CDR1 and CDR2 (germline): SGHNT, YYREEE (reference sequence). The CDR3 covers 15 residues. The CDR3 is CASSLFQRGMDTQYF.

This clonotype counts as medium-sized by frequency. The chain links TRBV20-1 to TRBJ2-3; TCRdb lists TRBD2, though no DNA is available to test this call. The CDR3 extends over 16 amino acids. Germline V gene lookup returns CDR1 DFQATT and CDR2 SNEGSKA (reference sequence). CDR3 region: CSARDRASGDSDTQYF.

CDR3 loop: CASSPLPGTGGGNEQFF. The chain employs TRBV27 and TRBJ2-1; the D call of TRBD1 rests on TCRdb alone, since no DNA is present to check it. The germline gives CDR1 MNHEY, CDR2 SMNVEV (reference sequence). The CDR3 sequence is 17 residues long.

This sequence joins TRBV25-1 and TRBJ1-1; the D call from TCRdb, TRBD1, cannot be confirmed without DNA. This CDR3 contains 14 residues. CDR1 and CDR2 from the germline V gene are MGHDK and SYGVNS. This chain's CDR3 is CASSEYPGDTEAFF.

The chain combines TRBV12-3 or TRBV12-4 with TRBJ1-2. This CDR3 has 13 amino acids. The CDR3 reads CASSLGANYGYTF.

The chain recombines TRBV6-2 or TRBV6-3 with TRBJ2-7. The V gene's germline CDR1 is MNHEY and CDR2 SVGEGT. CDR3 size: 15 residues. CDR3 protein: CASSYGLHPSYEQYF.

Frequency places this clonotype as medium-sized. The J gene is TRBJ2-7, the V gene TRBV27; the D call of TRBD1 rests on TCRdb alone, since no DNA is present to check it. There are 15 residues in the CDR3. CDR1 is MNHEY and CDR2 is SMNVEV in the germline V gene (reference sequence). CDR3: CASSSPGQGAYEQYF.

The V and J genes are TRBV6-2 or TRBV6-3 and TRBJ2-1; TCRdb lists TRBD1, though no DNA is available to test this call. The CDR3 is 12 residues long. Germline V gene data show CDR1 as MNHEY and CDR2 as SVGEGT. The CDR3 reads CASRRDHNEQFF.

The chain combines TRBV6-5 with TRBJ1-5. CDR3 size: 13 residues. Germline CDR1 and CDR2: MNHEY and SVGAGI. The CDR3: CASRVGSNQPQHF.

This rearrangement joins TRBV20-1 to TRBJ2-1; TCRdb picks TRBD2, but there is no DNA to check that call. Germline V gene lookup returns CDR1 DFQATT and CDR2 SNEGSKA (reference sequence). The CDR3 totals 15 residues. The CDR3 spells CSAKGLAGDYNEQFF.

The rearrangement links TRBV28 to TRBJ2-7. The V gene's germline CDR1 is MDHEN and CDR2 SYDVKM. The length of the CDR3 is 15 residues. The CDR3 sequence is CASRPFTELSYEQYF.

This sequence joins TRBV28 and TRBJ2-3. Germline loops: CDR1 MDHEN, CDR2 SYDVKM. This CDR3 contains 13 residues. The CDR3 region is CASRTVATDTQYF. Full variable domain (remainder filled in from reference TRBV28 and TRBJ2-3): DVKVTQSSRYLVKRTGEKVFLECVQDMDHENMFWYRQDPGLGLRLIYFSYDVKMKEKGDIPEGYSVSREKKERFSLILESASTNQTSMYLCASRTVATDTQYFGPGTRLTVL.

This sequence joins TRBV5-6 and TRBJ2-7; checking the TCRdb D call of TRBD1 is not possible without DNA. There are 12 residues in the CDR3. The V gene's germline CDR1 is SGHDT and CDR2 YYEEEE. CDR3 loop: CASSRAGREQYF.

This chain connects TRBV7-2 to TRBJ2-7; the D call of TRBD2 rests on TCRdb alone, since no DNA is present to check it. From germline, CDR1 is SGHTA and CDR2 FQGNSA. The CDR3 is made up of 15 amino acids. The CDR3 is CASSQGLAATYEQYF.

The V call is TRBV12-3 or TRBV12-4, the J call TRBJ1-6; no DNA is available, so the TRBD1 call from TCRdb remains unchecked. The CDR3 is made up of 13 amino acids. This CDR3 is CASTGQGNSPLHF.